The 9 T cell receptor beta chains in this list originate from one sample, sequenced in a study of T cells in women clearing cervical HPV infection (dated by TCRdb to 2016 to 2018). The library was generated by the immunoSEQ multiplex PCR assay. TCRdb mirrors the immuneACCESS table, restricted to in-frame sequences. Some clones are absent from its copies; in checked studies, under half trace to an unresolved V gene, and the reason for the others is unknown. The table for this sample lists roughly 20,000 clones. The ten largest clones add up to around 5.2% of the sample. The sequenced material came from blood buffy coat. The source is a woman aged 18-70 years with a cervical HPV16 infection that either progressed to CIN3+ or cleared (not recorded which).

About this clone: The CDR3 end lies 3 residues beyond the end of the read and is filled in from the germline J gene. The rearrangement uses TRBV7-3 and TRBJ2-3; possible D gene TRBD2, 6 bases. CDR1 is SGHTA and CDR2 is FQGTGA in the germline V gene. This CDR3 is built from 14 residues. V gave up 2 bases and J gave up 2 bases, with 8 bases separating them. The CDR3 DNA, read in part, is TGTGCCAGCAGCTTACGCGGGGCCACAGATACG. This encodes CASSLRGATDT. The CDR3 reads in full as CASSLRGATDTQYF.

A word on this clone: The read ends 3 residues shy of where the CDR3 ends; the end is completed using the germline J gene. This rearrangement joins TRBV28 to TRBJ2-3, with 13 positions matching TRBD2. This CDR3 has 16 residues. V trimming: 6 bases; J trimming: 8 bases; junction bases outside the gene matches: 11. The germline V gene has CDR1 MDHEN and CDR2 SYDVKM. The covered CDR3 bases are TGTGCCAGCAGCAGCGGGACTAGCGGGGTAGAGGGTACG. This gives the protein CASSSGTSGVEGT. The CDR3 as a whole reads CASSSGTSGVEGTQYF. The entire variable domain, with the rest obtained from reference TRBV28 and TRBJ2-3, is as follows: DVKVTQSSRYLVKRTGEKVFLECVQDMDHENMFWYRQDPGLGLRLIYFSYDVKMKEKGDIPEGYSVSREKKERFSLILESASTNQTSMYLCASSSGTSGVEGTQYFGPGTRLTVL.

In the case of this clone: The read ends 3 residues shy of where the CDR3 ends; the end is completed using the germline J gene. The rearrangement uses TRBV5-6 and TRBJ1-6, with 8 bases aligning to TRBD1. The CDR3 has 15 residues. Germline CDR1 is SGHDT and CDR2 is YYEEEE. With V trimmed by 3 bases and J by 9 bases, 8 bases remained unmatched. CDR3 in amino acids: CASSSNGQGSSPLHF. CDR3 bases read: TGTGCCAGCAGCTCCAACGGACAGGGAAGTTCACCC.

On this clone: The sequence runs out 3 residues before the end of the CDR3; the remainder is reconstructed from the germline J gene. The gene calls are TRBV19 and TRBJ2-2; 8 bases are a match to TRBD1. Germline V gene sequence: CDR1 LNHDA, CDR2 SQIVND (reference sequence). CDR3 length equals 14 residues. The sequenced part of the CDR3 DNA is TGTGCCAGTAGTACTGGACAGGGAAATGAAAAG. Translation: CASSTGQGNEK. The full CDR3 is CASSTGQGNEKLFF.

Regarding this clone: The missing CDR3 end, 3 residues past where the read stops, is filled in from the germline J gene. V is TRBV7-6 and J is TRBJ2-5, with D unresolved. The V gene's germline CDR1 is SGHVS and CDR2 FNYEAQ. The CDR3 consists of 13 residues. The V and J ends lost 5 bases and 3 bases respectively, with 10 bases between them. The DNA read from the CDR3 is TGTGCCAGCAGCCTTCGGTTCGAAGAGACC. This gives the protein CASSLRFEET. The full CDR3 is CASSLRFEETQYF.

On this clone itself: The observed sequence ends 3 residues before the CDR3 terminus, with the missing tail filled in from the germline J gene. The chain combines TRBV7-8 with TRBJ2-3; 10 positions match TRBD2. Germline trimming cut 6 bases from V and 2 bases from J; bases unmatched to any gene: 5. The germline V gene has CDR1 SGHVS and CDR2 FQNEAQ. The CDR3 runs 15 residues. This CDR3 reads CASSLGLADTDTQYF. The sequenced part of the CDR3 DNA is TGTGCCAGCAGTCTCGGACTAGCGGACACAGATACG.

A remark on this clone: The read terminates 3 residues ahead of where the CDR3 ends, so the germline J gene completes it. The same CDR3 also results from other DNA sequences found in this sample. The chain uses TRBV7-3 and TRBJ2-5; D gene uncertain. Trimming removed 4 bases at V and 1 base at J, with 22 bases between. CDR1 and CDR2 from the germline V gene are SGHTA and FQGTGA. The CDR3 contains 18 residues. The CDR3 sequence is CASSSMREQPTRQETQYF. The CDR3 DNA, read in part, is TGTGCCAGCAGCTCTATGAGAGAGCAACCCACCCGCCAAGAGACC.

About this clone: The read halts 3 residues ahead of the CDR3 end, with the missing end drawn from the germline J gene. The V and J genes are TRBV2 and TRBJ1-6; D unresolved. The CDR3 is 13 residues long. Per the germline V gene, CDR1 is SNHLY and CDR2 is FYNNEI. Trimming removed 4 bases at V and 10 bases at J, with 11 bases between. The CDR3 bases that were read are TGTGCCAGCAGTGGAGGAGGGTGGTCACCC. Its translation is CASSGGGWSP. The whole CDR3 reads CASSGGGWSPLHF.

About this clone: The read ends 3 residues shy of where the CDR3 ends; the end is completed using the germline J gene. The J gene is TRBJ1-4, the V gene TRBV10-3; 7 bases map to TRBD1. The CDR3 spans 15 residues. V shed 3 bases, J shed 10 bases, and the junction held 11 bases outside the gene matches. CDR1 and CDR2 (germline): ENHRY, SYGVKD. This chain's CDR3 is CAISDQGGGEGKLFF. The covered CDR3 bases are TGTGCCATCAGTGACCAGGGGGGCGGGGAGGGAAAA.